The 20 T cell receptor beta chains given below trace back to one sample, sequenced in a study of blood T cell repertoires in COVID-19. Data came from immunoSEQ multiplex PCR; TCRdb stores just in-frame clones and leaves some out. The data show 260,000 or so clones, approximately 85% seen once. The sample taken for sequencing was peripheral blood. These receptors came from a man between 18 and 29 years old with active or convalescent COVID-19.

The chain joins TRBV9 to TRBJ2-7; TRBD1 is a possible D gene (6 bases). The V end was cut by 4 bases, the J end by 12 bases, with 20 bases between. This CDR3 region has 13 residues. Germline V gene data show CDR1 as SGDLS and CDR2 as YYNGEE. The CDR3 region is CASSPPKGQGLYF. In DNA, the CDR3 is TGTGCCAGCAGCCCCCCCAAGGGCCAGGGGTTGTACTTC.

The CDR3 DNA reads as TGCGCCAGCAGCCCCTACGACACAGATACGCAGTATTTT. It yields the protein CASSPYDTDTQYF. V is TRBV5-1 and J is TRBJ2-3; D gene uncertain. CDR3 length: 13 residues. V lost 4 bases and J 2 bases, leaving 8 bases between the germline ends. Germline V gene data show CDR1 as SGHRS and CDR2 as YFSETQ. The full variable domain, its missing parts supplied by reference TRBV5-1 and TRBJ2-3, is KAGVTQTPRYLIKTRGQQVTLSCSPISGHRSVSWYQQTPGQGLQFLFEYFSETQRNKGNFPGRFSGRQFSNSRSEMNVSTLELGDSALYLCASSPYDTDTQYFGPGTRLTVL.

The genes are TRBV4-2 and TRBJ2-3; a possible D gene is TRBD2 (6 bases). There are 17 residues in the CDR3. CDR1 and CDR2 from the germline V gene are LGHNA and YNFKEQ. V was pared by 0 bases and J by 2 bases, with 15 bases between. The chain's CDR3 is CASSQDLAVGLTDTQYF. CDR3 nucleotides: TGTGCCAGCAGCCAAGATCTGGCGGTGGGACTCACAGATACGCAGTATTTT.

This clone showed up just once. DNA of the CDR3: TGTGCCAGCAGTCTCATCTGGACAGTCTCCACAGATACGCAGTATTTT. It translates to CASSLIWTVSTDTQYF. The chain is built from TRBV2 and TRBJ2-3; the D gene is possibly TRBD1 (6 bases). The CDR3 is made up of 16 amino acids. The V gene lost 5 bases and the J gene lost 2 bases, with 17 bases spanning the gap. Germline V gene data show CDR1 as SNHLY and CDR2 as FYNNEI.

This clone has just one count. This rearrangement joins TRBV20-1 to TRBJ1-2; 10 nucleotides align to TRBD1. The V and J ends lost 3 bases and 5 bases, in that order; junction bases with no gene match: 18. From germline, CDR1 is DFQATT and CDR2 SNEGSKA (reference sequence). The CDR3 is 18 residues long. The CDR3 reads CSASDLPRQGAQKYGYTF. CDR3 nucleotides: TGCAGTGCTAGTGATTTGCCCCGACAGGGGGCGCAGAAATATGGCTACACCTTC.

This clone was found a few times. This chain links TRBV5-1 with TRBJ2-5; TRBD2 might be the D (5 bases). V lost 4 bases, J lost 2 bases, and 9 bases lay in between. The CDR3 spans 13 residues. Germline lookup yields CDR1 SGHRS and CDR2 YFSETQ. Written as DNA, the CDR3 is TGCGCCAGCAGCGTATGGGAGCAAGAGACCCAGTACTTC. Translated, it gives CASSVWEQETQYF.

In this sample, this clone turned up a few times. The chain combines TRBV5-1 with TRBJ2-3; D not resolved. Germline V CDR1 and CDR2: SGHRS, YFSETQ. The CDR3 runs to 14 residues. V lost 3 bases and J 2 bases, leaving 10 bases between the germline ends. CDR3 bases: TGCGCCAGCAGCTGGAGCAGATTCACAGATACGCAGTATTTT. It codes for CASSWSRFTDTQYF.

The chain combines TRBV5-6 with TRBJ2-1; TRBD2 agrees at 8 bases. The CDR3 runs 14 residues. J gave up 7 bases and V 0 bases, and 3 bases lay outside the gene matches. Germline CDR1 is SGHDT and CDR2 is YYEEEE. The CDR3 bases are TGTGCCAGCAGCTTGGCTGTAGCGGGGAATGAGCAGTTCTTC. This encodes CASSLAVAGNEQFF.

The V gene is TRBV5-1, the J gene TRBJ2-7, with 12 nucleotides matching TRBD1. The V gene end was trimmed by 0 bases and the J gene end by 5 bases; junction bases not matched to a gene: 9. From germline, CDR1 is SGHRS and CDR2 YFSETQ. CDR3 length equals 17 residues. The CDR3 reads CASSLVKTGTGGHEQYF. The CDR3 nucleotides are TGCGCCAGCAGCTTGGTTAAAACCGGGACAGGGGGCCACGAGCAGTACTTC.

The rearrangement uses TRBV5-1 and TRBJ1-1, with no clear D. The CDR3 sequence is 13 residues long. Germline V gives CDR1 SGHRS, CDR2 YFSETQ. V was cut by 5 bases and J by 3 bases, with 11 bases left in between. In DNA form, the CDR3 reads TGCGCCAGCAGTCCAGACACGTACACTGAAGCTTTCTTT. Translating it yields CASSPDTYTEAFF. Full variable domain (remainder filled in from reference TRBV5-1 and TRBJ1-1): KAGVTQTPRYLIKTRGQQVTLSCSPISGHRSVSWYQQTPGQGLQFLFEYFSETQRNKGNFPGRFSGRQFSNSRSEMNVSTLELGDSALYLCASSPDTYTEAFFGQGTRLTVV.

The chain employs TRBV6-5 and TRBJ1-2; D is unclear. Trimming removed 5 bases from V and 7 bases from J, with 17 bases in between. Germline assignment: CDR1 MNHEY and CDR2 SVGAGI. CDR3 length: 14 residues. This CDR3 is CASSLHDPAGGYTF. Written as DNA, the CDR3 is TGTGCCAGCAGTCTTCACGACCCAGCAGGTGGCTACACCTTC.

The chain recombines TRBV7-9 with TRBJ2-3, with D perhaps TRBD2 (6 bases). There are 15 residues in the CDR3. CDR1 and CDR2 (germline): SEHNR, FQNEAQ (reference sequence). V was trimmed by 1 base and J by 1 base, leaving 9 bases between them. CDR3 in DNA: TGTGCCAGCAGCTTAGTCTCGGGGGGCACAGATACGCAGTATTTT. This sequence encodes CASSLVSGGTDTQYF.

This clone has just one count. CDR3 DNA: TGTGCCAGCAGCTTAGCGGCGGGGCTAACCAACAAGAAGGATAATCAGCCCCAGCATTTT. This sequence encodes CASSLAAGLTNKKDNQPQHF. V and J are TRBV7-8 and TRBJ1-5, with a possible D match to TRBD1 (5 bases). This CDR3 spans 20 amino acids. Germline V gene lookup returns CDR1 SGHVS and CDR2 FQNEAQ. The V end lost 0 bases, the J end lost 4 bases, and 25 bases lay between the germline ends.

V gene TRBV4-1 combines with J gene TRBJ2-1, with D possibly matching TRBD1 (6 bases). The germline V gene encodes CDR1 MGHRA and CDR2 YSYEKL. V lost 0 bases and J lost 8, with 11 bases in between. The CDR3 spans 14 residues. The CDR3 coding sequence is TGCGCCAGCAGCCAAGATACAGGGACCCATGAGCAGTTCTTC. Encoded protein: CASSQDTGTHEQFF.

The rearrangement joins TRBV7-9 to TRBJ1-1; possible D gene TRBD1, 5 bases. The CDR3 extends over 15 amino acids. Germline V lookup: CDR1 SEHNR, CDR2 FQNEAQ (reference sequence). The germline V and J ends were trimmed by 5 bases and 2 bases, with 15 bases remaining between them. CDR3 sequence: CASSPAGPFNTEAFF. The CDR3 bases are TGTGCCAGCAGCCCCGCGGGACCTTTTAACACTGAAGCTTTCTTT. The whole variable domain, filled in from reference TRBV7-9 and TRBJ1-1, reads DTGVSQNPRHKITKRGQNVTFRCDPISEHNRLYWYRQTLGQGPEFLTYFQNEAQLEKSRLLSDRFSAERPKGSFSTLEIQRTEQGDSAMYLCASSPAGPFNTEAFFGQGTRLTVV.

This clone was counted a single time. The chain joins TRBV7-2 to TRBJ1-2; TRBD1 aligns across 7 bases. With V trimmed by 2 bases and J by 5 bases, 11 bases remained unmatched. The CDR3 runs to 16 residues. The germline V gene has CDR1 SGHTA and CDR2 FQGNSA. The CDR3 coding sequence is TGTGCCAGCAGCTTATCGGACAGGACCTCTTTTTATGGCTACACCTTC. Its protein product is CASSLSDRTSFYGYTF. Based on the CDR3 plus reference TRBV7-2 and TRBJ1-2, the full variable domain is GAGVSQSPSNKVTEKGKDVELRCDPISGHTALYWYRQSLGQGLEFLIYFQGNSAPDKSGLPSDRFSAERTGGSVSTLTIQRTQQEDSAVYLCASSLSDRTSFYGYTFGSGTRLTVV.

The J gene is TRBJ1-6, the V gene TRBV6-5, with unresolved D. Trimming took 6 bases from V and 0 from J, leaving 6 bases between them. The germline CDR1 and CDR2 sequences are MNHEY and SVGAGI. The CDR3 has 14 residues. The CDR3 spells CASRGSSYNSPLHF. CDR3 sequence (DNA): TGTGCCAGCAGGGGGAGCTCCTATAATTCACCCCTCCACTTT.

This chain uses TRBV6-5 with TRBJ1-5; 8 nucleotides match TRBD1. CDR1 and CDR2 from the germline V gene are MNHEY and SVGAGI. With V trimmed by 7 bases and J by 7 bases, 12 bases remained unmatched. This CDR3 comprises 15 residues. The DNA of the CDR3 is TGTGCCAGCACCGGACAGGGCCTCCACAGGCAGCCCCAGCATTTT. It translates to CASTGQGLHRQPQHF.

V and J are TRBV25-1 and TRBJ1-1; 10 nucleotides align to TRBD1. The CDR3 extends over 15 amino acids. V was pared by 7 bases and J by 5 bases, with 10 bases of the junction left unmatched. Germline V gene data show CDR1 as MGHDK and CDR2 as SYGVNS. The CDR3: CASMSDRGGSTEAFF. For the CDR3, the DNA is TGTGCCAGCATGTCGGACAGGGGGGGTAGTACTGAAGCTTTCTTT.

A single count supports this clone. The V and J genes are TRBV27 and TRBJ2-3, with TRBD1 identical over 9 bases. This CDR3 spans 14 amino acids. Trimming removed 6 bases from V and 7 bases from J; junction bases left unmatched: 8. Per germline, CDR1 MNHEY and CDR2 SMNVEV (reference sequence). This CDR3 is CASSPGTGSYTQYF. The CDR3 bases are TGTGCCAGCAGCCCCGGGACAGGGTCTTATACGCAGTATTTT.